A selection of T cell receptor beta chains follows, all from one sample in a study of blood T cells in healthy people across ages. TCRdb analysed the 5' RACE reads with MiXCR anew, one entry per CDR3 protein. The sample has a few hundred thousand distinct CDR3 sequences, roughly a quarter seen once; the top ten hold around 20%. The sequenced sample was blood. All receptors come from a woman in her 70s in good health. Each CDR3 is given with its conserved first and last residue. Each record gives: J gene, V gene, CDR3 protein.

TRBJ2-3 | TRBV3-1 | CASSQRDPTDTQYF
TRBJ1-1 | TRBV4-2 | CASSHSWGGSMNTEAFF
TRBJ2-2 | TRBV20-1 | CSARDQQRGNTGELFF
TRBJ2-5 | TRBV20-1 | CSARGRGTQETQYF
TRBJ2-7 | TRBV20-1 | CSANRVGISYEQYF
TRBJ2-5 | TRBV12-3/TRBV12-4 | CASSTGLSETQYF
TRBJ2-5 | TRBV12-3/TRBV12-4 | CASSHQETQYF
TRBJ1-1 | TRBV6-2/TRBV6-3 | CASSYPQGTEAFF
TRBJ1-1 | TRBV12-3/TRBV12-4 | CASIRRQGPKAFF
TRBJ2-1 | TRBV4-2 | CASSQDTVGKQFF
TRBJ1-4 | TRBV6-9 | CASSYEMMREWSEKLFF
TRBJ2-6 | TRBV15 | CATKPTSGANVLTF
TRBJ2-7 | TRBV4-3 | CASSPFGTGPYEQYF
- | TRBV7-2 | CASSSGRYRETQYF
TRBJ2-3 | TRBV6-5 | CASSYGWETDTQYF
TRBJ1-6 | TRBV30 | CAWSSPGQGYNSPLHF
TRBJ1-1 | TRBV6-1 | CASRPTAANTEAFF
TRBJ1-6 | TRBV7-2 | CASSPQPGNSPLHF
TRBJ2-5 | TRBV3-1 | CASSQTGQPLRGQYF
TRBJ2-5 | TRBV7-6 | CASSFRGQTGETQYF
TRBJ1-2 | TRBV12-5 | CASGGTGIYGYTF
TRBJ1-1 | TRBV5-1 | CASSSLPGQTNTEAFF
TRBJ1-1 | TRBV29-1 | CSVGGDISNTEAFF
TRBJ2-5 | TRBV5-1 | CASSMRQGEETQYF
- | TRBV6-5 | CASSYTSGTNEQYF
TRBJ1-5 | TRBV20-1 | CSAAKQPNQPQHF
TRBJ1-3 | TRBV5-5 | CASSLEGPPSGNTIYF
TRBJ1-5 | TRBV7-2 | CASSSQNGQPQHF
TRBJ2-3 | TRBV9 | CASSVGQWAGDTDTQYF
TRBJ2-3 | TRBV10-3 | CAIRSSGRTDTQYF
TRBJ1-1 | TRBV20-1 | CSARDQRSSTEAFF
TRBJ1-4 | TRBV27 | CASSVTGLSQKLFF
TRBJ2-5 | TRBV7-2 | CASSFVTQETQYF
TRBJ2-1 | TRBV10-3 | CAIRTGTDDEQFF
TRBJ2-3 | TRBV4-3 | CASSRADRAWTDTQYF
TRBJ2-7 | TRBV20-1 | CSAPSGTSGAYEQYF
TRBJ1-2 | TRBV29-1 | CSVAGLIYGYTF
TRBJ2-5 | TRBV15 | CASSRVSGVETQYF
TRBJ2-2 | TRBV7-8 | CASRVDRLNTGELFF
TRBJ1-4 | TRBV12-3/TRBV12-4 | CASSSDESGKLFF
TRBJ2-5 | TRBV10-3 | CAIRGQDQETQYF